Shown below are 28 T cell receptor beta chains from a single sample sequenced in a study of T cells after yellow fever vaccination. TCRdb analysed the 5' RACE reads with MiXCR anew, one entry per CDR3 protein. The sample includes a few hundred thousand distinct CDR3 sequences, 6.8% seen only once; the top ten take roughly a sixth. Sequencing used PBMCs, obtained about 49 days after the first yellow fever vaccination. The receptors were sampled from a man aged 18 to 29 who received the YFV17D yellow fever vaccine.

This clonotype turned up a few times. The J gene is TRBJ2-3, the V gene TRBV7-2; 7 bases match TRBD2. Germline lookup yields CDR1 SGHTA and CDR2 FQGNSA. The CDR3 contains 16 residues. Trimming at V came to 3 bases and at J to 2 bases, leaving 8 bases not matched to a gene. The CDR3, as DNA: TGTGCCAGCAGCTTTACTGGGGGGGGATACACAGATACGCAGTATTTT. Its protein is CASSFTGGGYTDTQYF.

This clonotype was detected only a few times. The chain carries TRBV5-6 and TRBJ2-1; D is possibly TRBD1 (5 bases). The CDR3 is made up of 15 amino acids. V lost 4 bases to trimming and J lost 3 bases, with 14 bases between them. CDR1 and CDR2 from the germline V gene are SGHDT and YYEEEE. In nucleotides, the CDR3 is TGTGCCAGCAGCCCGACCCTAAGGGGCTACAATGAGCAGTTCTTC. Its translation: CASSPTLRGYNEQFF.

This clonotype was recorded a few times. The genes are TRBV27 and TRBJ1-2, with 9 bases matching TRBD1. The CDR3 is made up of 13 amino acids. With 4 bases clipped from V and 4 bases from J, the junction kept 1 base outside the gene matches. Germline CDR1 MNHEY, CDR2 SMNVEV (reference sequence). CDR3 nucleotides: TGTGCCAGCAGTTCGACAGGGGGCTATGGCTACACCTTC. Translating it yields CASSSTGGYGYTF.

The chain couples TRBV27 to TRBJ1-2; D gene unclear. Per the germline V gene, CDR1 is MNHEY and CDR2 is SMNVEV (reference sequence). V lost 9 bases and J 4 bases, leaving 15 bases between the germline ends. CDR3 size: 13 residues. The CDR3 DNA follows: TGTGCCAGTTCGGGATCGGCAGTCTATGGCTACACCTTC. Its translation is CASSGSAVYGYTF.

The rearrangement links TRBV10-3 to TRBJ2-3; weak D call: TRBD2 (6 bases). Trimming left V 3 bases short and J 0 bases short, with 10 bases between. This CDR3 comprises 15 residues. Germline CDR1 reads ENHRY; CDR2 reads SYGVKD. CDR3 coding DNA: TGTGCCATCAGTGATTCAGGGACTAGCACAGATACGCAGTATTTT. It yields the protein CAISDSGTSTDTQYF.

The chain couples TRBV7-6 to TRBJ2-5; D is perhaps TRBD2 (6 bases). Germline CDR1 reads SGHVS; CDR2 reads FNYEAQ. The CDR3 spans 14 residues. V lost 4 bases, J lost 9 bases, and 18 bases lay in between. The CDR3 region is CASSSGRRERAQYF. In DNA, the CDR3 is TGTGCCAGCAGCTCCGGGAGAAGGGAAAGGGCCCAGTACTTC.

The gene calls are TRBV10-3 and TRBJ2-3; 10 bases match TRBD2. CDR1 is ENHRY, CDR2 SYGVKD, per germline. The CDR3 covers 18 residues. V was pared by 11 bases and J by 2 bases, with 19 bases of the junction left unmatched. CDR3 sequence: CAVKRGLAGALPTDTQYF. DNA for the CDR3: TGTGCCGTAAAGAGGGGTCTAGCGGGGGCCCTCCCCACAGATACGCAGTATTTT.

This clonotype was seen only a few times. V and J are TRBV4-2 and TRBJ1-3, with TRBD1 as a possible D gene (6 bases). This CDR3 region has 17 residues. V lost 5 bases to trimming and J lost 0 bases, with 17 bases between them. Germline V gives CDR1 LGHNA, CDR2 YNFKEQ. CDR3 coding DNA: TGTGCCAGCAGCTCCGAGGCGGGGGCCAGCTCTGGAAACACCATATATTTT. This gives the protein CASSSEAGASSGNTIYF.

In its sample, this clonotype was seen a few times. The V and J genes are TRBV6-1 and TRBJ1-2; D uncertain. Germline CDR1 is MNHNS and CDR2 is SASEGT. There are 18 residues in the CDR3. Trimming removed 6 bases from V and 3 bases from J, with 26 bases in between. The CDR3 DNA follows: TGTGCCAGCAGACCCCTACCTACGAGGGCCGCTGCTGACTATGGCTACACCTTC. Encoded protein: CASRPLPTRAAADYGYTF.

J is TRBJ1-1 and V is TRBV12-5; D is possibly TRBD1 (5 bases). The CDR3 is 13 residues long. Germline V gene sequence: CDR1 LGHNT, CDR2 FRNRAP. The germline V and J ends were trimmed by 6 bases and 4 bases, with 12 bases remaining between them. This CDR3 reads CASGAGRGTEAFF. CDR3 nucleotides: TGTGCTAGTGGCGCCGGGAGGGGCACTGAAGCTTTCTTT.

The genes are TRBV4-1 and TRBJ2-1; D not resolved. Germline-derived CDR1 and CDR2 are MGHRA and YSYEKL. There are 15 residues in the CDR3. Trimming removed 2 bases at V and 6 bases at J, with 14 bases between. CDR3 in amino acids: CASSQLIQPRNEQFF. The CDR3 coding sequence is TGCGCCAGCAGCCAATTAATTCAACCCCGCAATGAGCAGTTCTTC.

This clonotype was picked up a small number of times. Written as DNA, the CDR3 is TGTGCCAGCAGCTTCGGGGACAGGGGGAAGCGGGAGACCCAGTACTTC. Translated, it gives CASSFGDRGKRETQYF. V and J are TRBV7-9 and TRBJ2-5; 11 bases fit TRBD1. Germline V gene sequence: CDR1 SEHNR, CDR2 FQNEAQ (reference sequence). Trimming at V came to 3 bases and at J to 5 bases, leaving 8 bases not matched to a gene. This CDR3 has 16 residues.

The chain joins TRBV9 to TRBJ2-7; D is undetermined. Germline loops: CDR1 SGDLS, CDR2 YYNGEE. This CDR3 region has 16 residues. Deletions cut 4 bases from V and 0 bases from J, with 17 bases between. The CDR3 spells CASSRFGQLSSYEQYF. The CDR3 coding sequence is TGTGCCAGCAGCCGCTTCGGGCAGCTGAGCTCCTACGAGCAGTACTTC.

In its sample, this clonotype was seen a few times. The chain couples TRBV20-1 to TRBJ2-2; 12 nucleotides agree with TRBD2. The CDR3 runs 17 residues. With 5 bases clipped from V and 2 bases from J, the junction kept 9 bases outside the gene matches. Germline CDR1 reads DFQATT; CDR2 reads SNEGSKA (reference sequence). CDR3 coding DNA: TGCAGTGCTTCCCATCCGACTAGCGGGGGCAACACCGGGGAGCTGTTTTTT. Residues: CSASHPTSGGNTGELFF.

The sample holds a few counts of this clonotype. The chain carries TRBV5-6 and TRBJ1-2; D might be TRBD1 (5 bases). V was shortened by 4 bases and J by 4 bases, with 17 bases between the two germline ends. This CDR3 contains 15 residues. In germline, CDR1 is SGHDT, CDR2 YYEEEE. The CDR3 loop reads CASSLPGTGLYGYTF. For the CDR3, the DNA is TGTGCCAGCAGCCTTCCCGGGACGGGCCTCTATGGCTACACCTTC. The full variable domain, in which reference TRBV5-6 and TRBJ1-2 provide the parts outside the CDR3, is DAGVTQSPTHLIKTRGQQVTLRCSPKSGHDTVSWYQQALGQGPQFIFQYYEEEERQRGNFPDRFSGHQFPNYSSELNVNALLLGDSALYLCASSLPGTGLYGYTFGSGTRLTVV.

The gene calls are TRBV11-3 and TRBJ2-1; 12 positions agree with TRBD2. The CDR3 loop spans 17 amino acids. J was trimmed by 0 bases and V by 3 bases; bases with no gene match: 3. Germline-derived CDR1 and CDR2 are SGHNT and YENEEA. CDR3 loop: CASSFLAGGSSYNEQFF. The DNA for the CDR3 is TGTGCCAGCAGCTTTCTAGCGGGGGGGAGCTCCTACAATGAGCAGTTCTTC.

A few counts support this clonotype. The CDR3 loop is CASSGRDGDTQYF. The CDR3, as DNA: TGCGCCAGCAGTGGCAGGGATGGAGATACGCAGTATTTT. The V gene is TRBV10-2, the J gene TRBJ2-3; the D gene is possibly TRBD1 (5 bases). The CDR3 covers 13 residues. The germline V gene encodes CDR1 WSHSY and CDR2 SAAADI. V lost 4 bases and J lost 5, with 10 bases in between.

V usage is TRBV4-1 and J usage is TRBJ2-7; TRBD1 matches 8 bases. The V segment lost 0 bases and the J segment 7 bases; nucleotides outside the gene matches: 11. There are 16 residues in the CDR3. Germline V lookup: CDR1 MGHRA, CDR2 YSYEKL. The CDR3 here is CASSQEFTARGQEQYV. The DNA of the CDR3 is TGCGCCAGCAGCCAAGAATTCACGGCCAGGGGGCAGGAGCAGTACGTC.

The rearrangement joins TRBV10-3 to TRBJ1-5, with D perhaps TRBD1 (5 bases). Germline assignment: CDR1 ENHRY and CDR2 SYGVKD. With 4 bases removed from V and 6 bases from J, the gap between germline ends came to 10 bases. This CDR3 spans 13 amino acids. The CDR3 coding sequence is TGTGCCATCAGTGTAGTGGGGGGTCAGCCCCAGCATTTT. Protein product: CAISVVGGQPQHF.

This rearrangement joins TRBV7-9 to TRBJ2-1; perhaps D is TRBD1 or TRBD2 (5 bases each). The germline V gene has CDR1 SEHNR and CDR2 FQNEAQ (reference sequence). The CDR3 is 15 residues long. With 5 bases removed from V and 4 bases from J, the gap between germline ends came to 15 bases. CDR3 nucleotides: TGTGCCAGCAGCCGGGACGTCGGGGAATACAATGAGCAGTTCTTC. This gives the protein CASSRDVGEYNEQFF.

The DNA of the CDR3 is TGCGCCAGCAGCTTGGCGTCCCAGCGGTTAACAACTGAGCAGTTCTTC. This translates into CASSLASQRLTTEQFF. The chain carries TRBV5-1 and TRBJ2-1; weak D call: TRBD2 (5 bases). The germline gives CDR1 SGHRS, CDR2 YFSETQ. Trimming left V 0 bases short and J 9 bases short, with 19 bases between. The CDR3 is 16 amino acids.

V is TRBV20-1 and J is TRBJ1-1; TRBD1 is a possible D gene (6 bases). CDR3 size: 13 residues. Germline CDR1 reads DFQATT; CDR2 reads SNEGSKA (reference sequence). Trimming left V 6 bases short and J 4 bases short, with 15 bases between. CDR3: CSAERGGGTEAFF. CDR3 nucleotides: TGCAGTGCAGAAAGGGGAGGGGGCACTGAAGCTTTCTTT.

There are many counts of this clonotype. The chain uses TRBV20-1 and TRBJ2-7; D is ambiguous. Trimming shortened V by 4 bases and J by 12 bases, and 10 bases separated the two germline ends. The CDR3 is 9 amino acids. Germline-derived CDR1 and CDR2 are DFQATT and SNEGSKA (reference sequence). The CDR3 reads CSAIVGLYF. The CDR3 bases are TGCAGTGCTATAGTGGGTTTGTACTTC.

The chain combines TRBV7-2 with TRBJ1-1; D is unresolved. The length of the CDR3 is 13 residues. Germline assignment: CDR1 SGHTA and CDR2 FQGNSA. V was trimmed by 1 base and J by 6 bases, leaving 9 bases between them. CDR3: CASSLGRSAEAFF. DNA for the CDR3: TGTGCCAGCAGCTTAGGCAGGAGCGCTGAAGCTTTCTTT.

This clonotype was observed a few times. This sequence joins TRBV12-3 or TRBV12-4 and TRBJ1-5; D is undetermined. Trimming removed 3 bases from V and 5 bases from J, with 14 bases in between. The CDR3 contains 15 residues. The DNA of the CDR3 is TGTGCCAGCAGTTTTTCGGGCGGACGGTATCAGCCCCAGCATTTT. It yields the protein CASSFSGGRYQPQHF.

This clonotype was recorded only once. This chain connects TRBV20-1 to TRBJ2-2, with 9 bases aligning to TRBD2. V dropped 6 bases and J dropped 3; count of bases not matched to a gene: 5. The CDR3 contains 14 residues. Germline-derived CDR1 and CDR2 are DFQATT and SNEGSKA (reference sequence). As DNA, the CDR3 is TGCAGTGCCCGCGGGGGGGGGTACACCGGGGAGCTGTTTTTT. This encodes CSARGGGYTGELFF.

This clonotype was observed a handful of times. The chain uses TRBV6-5 and TRBJ2-5; TRBD1 matches 9 bases. V lost 7 bases to trimming and J lost 2 bases; unmatched junction nucleotides: 11. CDR3 length: 16 amino acids. CDR1 MNHEY and CDR2 SVGAGI come from the germline V gene. The CDR3 loop is CASKIRIGTGQETQYF. The CDR3 DNA follows: TGTGCCAGCAAAATTCGGATTGGGACAGGGCAAGAGACCCAGTACTTC.

The chain combines TRBV30 with TRBJ2-5; perhaps TRBD1 as D (5 bases). This CDR3 comprises 11 residues. The V gene's germline CDR1 is GTSNPN and CDR2 SVGIG (reference sequence). V was clipped by 1 base and J by 5 bases, with 5 bases between them. The CDR3 sequence is CAWSGGETQYF. The CDR3 DNA reads as TGTGCCTGGAGTGGGGGCGAGACCCAGTACTTC.